This T cell receptor (beta chain) was sequenced during a study of post-analysis software for immune sequencing data. At the level of the study: There were relapsing-remitting, secondary progressive and progressive-relapsing multiple sclerosis among the disease courses included.

Germline V gives CDR1 LGHDT, CDR2 YNNKEL (reference sequence). V was pared by 1 base and J by 0 bases, with 10 bases between. The CDR3 runs 15 residues. Built from TCR beta cDNA, the libraries had unique molecular identifiers in them. T cells numbering roughly 0.9 to 10 million yielded cDNA molecules that totaled roughly 500,000. TCRdb passed the PCR reads through MiXCR, listing each CDR3 protein once. Seen here are fewer than 850,000 distinct CDR3 sequences, roughly 50% observed once, and the top ten hold 4.9%. As to this clonotype: Its antigen is as yet unknown.

Regarding the study as a whole: In patients, about 5 TRBV segments were more frequent than in controls, with TRBV5-6, TRBV5-1 and TRBV20-1 among them. A significant reduction in normalized Chao1 diversity was observed in multiple sclerosis patients versus controls.

Specimen: blood. The chain joins TRBV3-1 to TRBJ2-7, with unresolved D. This sequence originates from a girl aged 5-17 years with multiple sclerosis. Here the CDR3 reads CASSQVPGSSYEQYF. The CDR3 DNA reads as TGTGCCAGCAGCCAAGTTCCGGGTAGCTCCTACGAGCAGTACTTC.